The clone carrying this TCR beta chain was observed many times. The junction had 6 bases not matched to a gene; V was cut back by 6 bases and J by 4 bases. The CDR3 consists of 14 residues. These data come from a study of patients and donors after allogeneic stem cell transplantation. From the RT-PCR reads, TCRdb called clonotypes with MiXCR, one entry per CDR3 protein. The sample has over 400,000 distinct CDR3 sequences, under 20% seen once; the top ten hold less than 9.5%. This chain connects TRBV12-3 or TRBV12-4 to TRBJ1-2, with TRBD1 matching over 9 bases. The receptor was isolated from a human donor who was either an allogeneic HSCT recipient or a stem cell or donor lymphocyte infusion donor (not recorded which). It is not recorded whose cells these are; they may come from a transplant donor. Sequences were obtained from blood, either unsorted or a sorted T cell fraction (not recorded which). CDR3 DNA sequence: TGTGCCAGCAGCCCTGGACAGGGGCGCTATGGCTACACCTTC. Its protein is CASSPGQGRYGYTF.